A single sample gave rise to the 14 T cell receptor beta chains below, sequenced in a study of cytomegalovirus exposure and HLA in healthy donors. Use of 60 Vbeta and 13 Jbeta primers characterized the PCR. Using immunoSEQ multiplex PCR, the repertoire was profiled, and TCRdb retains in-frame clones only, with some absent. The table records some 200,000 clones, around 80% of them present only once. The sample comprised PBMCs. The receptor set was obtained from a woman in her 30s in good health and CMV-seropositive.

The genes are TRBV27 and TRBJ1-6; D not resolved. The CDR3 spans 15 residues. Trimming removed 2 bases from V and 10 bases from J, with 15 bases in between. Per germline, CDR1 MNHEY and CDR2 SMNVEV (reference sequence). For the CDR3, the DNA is TGTGCCAGCAGTTTAGAGGGTCCCCCAATGTCACCCCTCCACTTT. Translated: CASSLEGPPMSPLHF.

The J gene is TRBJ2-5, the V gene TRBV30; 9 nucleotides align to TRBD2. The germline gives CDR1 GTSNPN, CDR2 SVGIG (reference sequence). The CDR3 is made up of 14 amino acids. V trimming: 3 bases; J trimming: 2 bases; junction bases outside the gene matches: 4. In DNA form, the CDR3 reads TGTGCCTGGAGCGAGACTAGCGGACAAGAGACCCAGTACTTC. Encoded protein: CAWSETSGQETQYF. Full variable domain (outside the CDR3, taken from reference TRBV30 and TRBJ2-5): SQTIHQWPATLVQPVGSPLSLECTVEGTSNPNLYWYRQAAGRGLQLLFYSVGIGQISSEVPQNLSASRPQDRQFILSSKKLLLSDSGFYLCAWSETSGQETQYFGPGTRLLVL.

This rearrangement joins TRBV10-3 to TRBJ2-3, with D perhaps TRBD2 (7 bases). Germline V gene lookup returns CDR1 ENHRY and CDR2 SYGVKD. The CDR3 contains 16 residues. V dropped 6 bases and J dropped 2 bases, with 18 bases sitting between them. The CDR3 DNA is TGTGCCATCAGGAGGGGGGGGGAGGGATACACAGATACGCAGTATTTT. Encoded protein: CAIRRGGEGYTDTQYF.

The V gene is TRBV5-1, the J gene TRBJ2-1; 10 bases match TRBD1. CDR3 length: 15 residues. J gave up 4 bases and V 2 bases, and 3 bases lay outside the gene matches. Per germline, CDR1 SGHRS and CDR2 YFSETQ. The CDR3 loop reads CASSLGTGAYNEQFF. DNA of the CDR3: TGCGCCAGCAGCTTAGGGACAGGGGCATACAATGAGCAGTTCTTC. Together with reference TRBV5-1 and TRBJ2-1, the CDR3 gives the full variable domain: KAGVTQTPRYLIKTRGQQVTLSCSPISGHRSVSWYQQTPGQGLQFLFEYFSETQRNKGNFPGRFSGRQFSNSRSEMNVSTLELGDSALYLCASSLGTGAYNEQFFGPGTRLTVL.

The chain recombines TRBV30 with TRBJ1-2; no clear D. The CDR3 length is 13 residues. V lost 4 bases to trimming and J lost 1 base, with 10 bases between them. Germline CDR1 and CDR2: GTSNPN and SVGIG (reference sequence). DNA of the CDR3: TGTGCCTGGACGGAGTCTCTTAACTATGGCTACACCTTC. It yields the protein CAWTESLNYGYTF.

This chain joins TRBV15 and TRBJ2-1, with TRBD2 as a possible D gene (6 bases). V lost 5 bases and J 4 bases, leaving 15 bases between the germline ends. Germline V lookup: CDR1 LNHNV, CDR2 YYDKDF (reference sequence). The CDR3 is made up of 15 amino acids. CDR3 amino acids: CATSFLGGTYNEQFF. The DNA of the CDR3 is TGTGCCACCAGCTTTTTAGGCGGGACTTACAATGAGCAGTTCTTC.

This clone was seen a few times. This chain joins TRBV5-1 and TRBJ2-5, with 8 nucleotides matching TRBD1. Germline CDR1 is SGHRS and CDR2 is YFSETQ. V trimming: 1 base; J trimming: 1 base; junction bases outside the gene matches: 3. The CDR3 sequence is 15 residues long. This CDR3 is CASSLNTGGQETQYF. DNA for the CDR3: TGCGCCAGCAGCTTGAACACAGGGGGCCAAGAGACCCAGTACTTC.

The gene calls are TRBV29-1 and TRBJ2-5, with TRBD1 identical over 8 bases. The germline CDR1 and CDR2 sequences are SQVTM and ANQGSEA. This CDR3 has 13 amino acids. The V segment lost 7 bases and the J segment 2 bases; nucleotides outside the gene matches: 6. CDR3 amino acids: CSGGQVTQETQYF. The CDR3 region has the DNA TGCAGCGGGGGACAGGTCACTCAAGAGACCCAGTACTTC.

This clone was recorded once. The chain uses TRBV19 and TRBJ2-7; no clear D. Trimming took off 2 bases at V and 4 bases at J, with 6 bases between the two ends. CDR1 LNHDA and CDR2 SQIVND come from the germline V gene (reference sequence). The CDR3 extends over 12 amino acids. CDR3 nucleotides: TGTGCCAGTAGTATACCAGGATACGAGCAGTACTTC. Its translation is CASSIPGYEQYF.

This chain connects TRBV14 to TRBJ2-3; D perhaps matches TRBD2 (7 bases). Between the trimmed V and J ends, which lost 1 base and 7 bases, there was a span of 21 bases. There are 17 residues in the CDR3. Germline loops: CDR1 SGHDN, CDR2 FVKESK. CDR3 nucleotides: TGTGCCAGCAGCCAAGTCTCGGCGAGGGGGGGAGTACATACGCAGTATTTT. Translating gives CASSQVSARGGVHTQYF.

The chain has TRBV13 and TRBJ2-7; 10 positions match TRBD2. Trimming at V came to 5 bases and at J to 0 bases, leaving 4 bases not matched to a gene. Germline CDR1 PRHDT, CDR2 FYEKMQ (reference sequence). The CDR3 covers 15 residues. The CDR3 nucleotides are TGTGCCAGCAGCCCCGGACTAGCGGTCTCCTACGAGCAGTACTTC. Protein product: CASSPGLAVSYEQYF.

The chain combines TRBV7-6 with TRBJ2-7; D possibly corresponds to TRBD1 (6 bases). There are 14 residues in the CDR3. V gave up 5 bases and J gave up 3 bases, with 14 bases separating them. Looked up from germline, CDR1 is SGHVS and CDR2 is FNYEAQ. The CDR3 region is CASSQDSNYYEQYF. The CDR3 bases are TGTGCCAGCAGCCAGGACAGCAATTACTACGAGCAGTACTTC.

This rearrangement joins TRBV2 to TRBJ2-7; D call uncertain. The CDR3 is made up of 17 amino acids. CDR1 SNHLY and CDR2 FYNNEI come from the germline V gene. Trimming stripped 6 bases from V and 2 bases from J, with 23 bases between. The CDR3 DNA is TGTGCCAGCAGCATATCGACACTTCCGACGGATCCCTACGAGCAGTACTTC. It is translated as CASSISTLPTDPYEQYF.

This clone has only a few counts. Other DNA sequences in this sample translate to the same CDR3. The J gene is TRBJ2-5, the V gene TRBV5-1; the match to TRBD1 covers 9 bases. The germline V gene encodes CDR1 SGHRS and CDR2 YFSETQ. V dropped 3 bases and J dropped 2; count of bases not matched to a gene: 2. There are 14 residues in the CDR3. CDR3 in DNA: TGCGCCAGCAGCTCAGGACAGGGGCAAGAGACCCAGTACTTC. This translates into CASSSGQGQETQYF.